This TCR beta chain was found in a study of cytomegalovirus exposure and HLA in healthy donors. Overall study context: Prior work identified around 100 million unique TCR beta sequences in approximately 200 million T cells.

Trimming stripped 1 base from V and 6 bases from J, with 15 bases between. Germline V gives CDR1 MDHEN, CDR2 SYDVKM. This CDR3 comprises 15 residues. In the case of this clone: Its antigen is unidentified.

Overall study findings and caveats: In a later analysis, compared with equally common non-associated chains, HLA-associated beta chains were more expanded. The majority of TCR sequences were rare, yet some public TCRs appeared in many donors. Later on, a genetic analysis was performed. It linked a missense variant in DCLRE1C with V- and J-gene trimming of TCR beta.

The PCR made use of 60 Vbeta and 13 Jbeta primers. Data came from immunoSEQ multiplex PCR; TCRdb stores just in-frame clones and leaves some out. The sample carries about 160,000 clones, roughly 80% recorded once. The J gene is TRBJ1-1, the V gene TRBV28; D is undetermined. The sequencing input was PBMCs. The clonotype originates from a male donor in good health and CMV-seropositive. The CDR3 here is CASSLYTGGLAEAFF. The DNA of the CDR3 is TGTGCCAGCAGTTTATATACGGGAGGTTTGGCTGAAGCTTTCTTT. Drawing the rest from reference TRBV28 and TRBJ1-1, the complete variable domain is DVKVTQSSRYLVKRTGEKVFLECVQDMDHENMFWYRQDPGLGLRLIYFSYDVKMKEKGDIPEGYSVSREKKERFSLILESASTNQTSMYLCASSLYTGGLAEAFFGQGTRLTVV.